This T cell receptor beta chain was retrieved from a study of cytomegalovirus exposure and HLA in healthy donors. Study-level points and caveats: Per a later analysis, under 20,000 TCR beta sequences showed association with HLA alleles at 0.05 false discovery rate.

On this clone: Its antigen is undetermined.

Both 60 Vbeta primers and 13 Jbeta primers went into the PCR. The table came from immunoSEQ multiplex PCR; TCRdb's copy has only in-frame clones and leaves some out. The sample lists approximately 170,000 clones; roughly four fifths were seen once. The length of the CDR3 is 18 residues. Per germline, CDR1 SNHLY and CDR2 FYNNEI. Germline trimming cut 7 bases from V and 2 bases from J; bases unmatched to any gene: 17. The clonotype was recovered from a middle-aged man in good health and CMV-seronegative. This chain joins TRBV2 and TRBJ2-3, with 8 positions matching TRBD2. Sequencing was performed on PBMCs. This CDR3 is CASIASRLAGPLTDTQYF. The CDR3 region has the DNA TGTGCCAGCATCGCCAGTCGGTTAGCGGGGCCTCTCACAGATACGCAGTATTTT.